The next 21 T cell receptor beta chains were all read from a single sample in a study of PD-L1 blockade in urothelial cancer. Clones were read by immunoSEQ multiplex PCR, and TCRdb kept only the in-frame ones, dropping some. The repertoire holds 60,000 to 75,000 clones, 86% seen once, with 14% to 15% in the top ten. Time point specified: pretreatment peripheral blood. The source was PBMCs, collected around atezolizumab (anti-PD-L1) treatment. The receptors shown here come from a man in his 60s with urothelial cancer.

The V call is TRBV4-1, the J call TRBJ2-7; possible D gene TRBD1, 6 bases. V dropped 1 base and J dropped 9 bases, with 16 bases sitting between them. The CDR3 is 14 residues long. CDR1 is MGHRA and CDR2 is YSYEKL in the germline V gene. CDR3 sequence reads: CASSQAWDTTLQYF. The CDR3 DNA is TGCGCCAGCAGCCAAGCTTGGGACACTACGTTGCAGTACTTC.

J is TRBJ1-2 and V is TRBV5-1; 7 nucleotides align to TRBD1. The junction had 16 bases not matched to a gene; V was cut back by 0 bases and J by 8 bases. Germline CDR1 reads SGHRS; CDR2 reads YFSETQ. This CDR3 is built from 17 residues. CDR3 region: CASSLEPQGKGDFGYTF. The CDR3 DNA reads as TGCGCCAGCAGCTTGGAACCACAGGGGAAAGGAGATTTCGGCTACACCTTC.

The chain has TRBV7-2 and TRBJ2-5; possibly TRBD2 for D (7 bases). Between the trimmed V and J ends, which lost 4 bases and 0 bases, there was a span of 24 bases. This CDR3 is 19 amino acids long. Germline V gives CDR1 SGHTA, CDR2 FQGNSA. CDR3 amino acids: CASSWGGAPTLGYQETQYF. DNA for the CDR3: TGTGCCAGCAGCTGGGGGGGGGCACCTACTTTAGGGTACCAAGAGACCCAGTACTTC. The full variable domain, completed using reference TRBV7-2 and TRBJ2-5, is GAGVSQSPSNKVTEKGKDVELRCDPISGHTALYWYRQSLGQGLEFLIYFQGNSAPDKSGLPSDRFSAERTGGSVSTLTIQRTQQEDSAVYLCASSWGGAPTLGYQETQYFGPGTRLLVL.

The CDR3 is CASSGGGGNQPQHF. The CDR3 region has the DNA TGTGCCAGCAGTGGCGGGGGGGGCAATCAGCCCCAGCATTTT. V usage is TRBV6-5 and J usage is TRBJ1-5, with D perhaps matching TRBD1 (5 bases). Germline CDR1 MNHEY, CDR2 SVGAGI. The CDR3 consists of 14 residues. The ends were cut back, 5 bases at V and 2 bases at J, with 10 bases in the middle.

The rearrangement uses TRBV6-1 and TRBJ1-4; 9 bases agree with TRBD1. In germline, CDR1 is MNHNS, CDR2 SASEGT. V dropped 6 bases and J dropped 5; count of bases not matched to a gene: 7. The CDR3 spans 15 residues. The CDR3 sequence is CASRTWGTGNEKLFF. CDR3 nucleotide sequence: TGTGCCAGCAGGACATGGGGGACAGGGAATGAAAAACTGTTTTTT.

The genes are TRBV11-3 and TRBJ2-3; 8 positions agree with TRBD1. CDR1 SGHNT and CDR2 YENEEA come from the germline V gene. The CDR3 consists of 14 residues. Trimming at V came to 5 bases and at J to 4 bases, leaving 5 bases not matched to a gene. The CDR3 DNA reads as TGTGCCAGCAGCCCCCGACAGGGGCCAGATACGCAGTATTTT. Protein: CASSPRQGPDTQYF.

This chain joins TRBV5-1 and TRBJ2-1; TRBD1 might be the D (6 bases). Trimming left V 0 bases short and J 7 bases short, with 20 bases between. From germline, CDR1 is SGHRS and CDR2 YFSETQ. This CDR3 spans 17 amino acids. Written as DNA, the CDR3 is TGCGCCAGCAGCTTGGGGGGGTGGGTGACAGGCGTTAATGAGCAGTTCTTC. Translating gives CASSLGGWVTGVNEQFF.

The V and J genes are TRBV7-3 and TRBJ1-1, with a possible D match to TRBD1 (6 bases). Between the trimmed V and J ends, which lost 5 bases and 3 bases, there was a span of 19 bases. Germline V gives CDR1 SGHTA, CDR2 FQGTGA. The CDR3 loop spans 16 amino acids. CDR3: CASSPLQGNRDTEAFF. The CDR3 region has the DNA TGTGCCAGCAGCCCGCTACAGGGTAACAGGGACACTGAAGCTTTCTTT.

This sequence joins TRBV11-2 and TRBJ2-2; a possible D gene is TRBD1 (5 bases). The CDR3 totals 16 residues. Trimming removed 2 bases from V and 4 bases from J, with 14 bases in between. CDR1 SGHAT and CDR2 FQNNGV come from the germline V gene. The CDR3 DNA reads as TGTGCCAGCAGCTTACTTAGCAGGGTCTCCACCGGGGAGCTGTTTTTT. Translation gives CASSLLSRVSTGELFF.

The chain recombines TRBV15 with TRBJ1-3; D perhaps matches TRBD1 (6 bases). The V gene lost 1 base and the J gene lost 4 bases, with 17 bases spanning the gap. Germline lookup yields CDR1 LNHNV and CDR2 YYDKDF (reference sequence). This CDR3 spans 17 amino acids. The CDR3 DNA is TGTGCCACCAGCAGAGTGGGTGCAGGGGTGATAGGAAACACCATATATTTT. Protein: CATSRVGAGVIGNTIYF.

The rearrangement links TRBV5-1 to TRBJ2-5, with 10 bases matching TRBD1. CDR1 is SGHRS, CDR2 YFSETQ, per germline. V lost 0 bases to trimming and J lost 5 bases; unmatched junction nucleotides: 4. This CDR3 is built from 15 residues. The CDR3 coding sequence is TGCGCCAGCAGCTTGGGGGGGACAGGGGACGAGACCCAGTACTTC. It encodes CASSLGGTGDETQYF.

This CDR3 reads CASSIEHRGDIQYF. In DNA, the CDR3 is TGTGCCAGTAGTATAGAACACCGGGGGGACATTCAGTACTTC. The chain has TRBV19 and TRBJ2-4, with 7 bases that match TRBD2. V dropped 0 bases and J dropped 8; count of bases not matched to a gene: 4. Germline CDR1 LNHDA, CDR2 SQIVND (reference sequence). The CDR3 has 14 residues. Together with reference TRBV19 and TRBJ2-4, the CDR3 gives the full variable domain: DGGITQSPKYLFRKEGQNVTLSCEQNLNHDAMYWYRQDPGQGLRLIYYSQIVNDFQKGDIAEGYSVSREKKESFPLTVTSAQKNPTAFYLCASSIEHRGDIQYFGAGTRLSVL.

This sequence joins TRBV5-6 and TRBJ2-2, with 9 nucleotides matching TRBD1. The ends lost 4 bases at V and 3 bases at J; junction bases unmatched: 4. Germline V gene data show CDR1 as SGHDT and CDR2 as YYEEEE. The CDR3 totals 15 residues. The CDR3 spells CASSVTGGDTGELFF. The CDR3 DNA reads as TGTGCCAGCAGCGTAACAGGGGGCGACACCGGGGAGCTGTTTTTT.

The chain combines TRBV9 with TRBJ1-1; D unclear. V was cut by 5 bases and J by 4 bases, with 18 bases left in between. The CDR3 runs 15 residues. From germline, CDR1 is SGDLS and CDR2 YYNGEE. The CDR3 sequence is CASSATPERGTEAFF. The DNA for the CDR3 is TGTGCCAGCAGTGCTACCCCGGAGCGGGGCACTGAAGCTTTCTTT.

This chain links TRBV27 with TRBJ1-5, with 7 bases fitting TRBD1. Germline V gives CDR1 MNHEY, CDR2 SMNVEV (reference sequence). With V trimmed by 6 bases and J by 0 bases, 14 bases remained unmatched. This CDR3 contains 18 residues. For the CDR3, the DNA is TGTGCCAGCAGCCGATCGTCGGACAGGTTACTTAGCAATCAGCCCCAGCATTTT. This codes for CASSRSSDRLLSNQPQHF.

The V and J genes are TRBV18 and TRBJ1-2; 9 positions match TRBD1. CDR1 KGHSH and CDR2 LQKENI come from the germline V gene. This CDR3 region has 13 residues. Trimming removed 5 bases from V and 13 bases from J; junction bases left unmatched: 11. CDR3 amino acids: CASSSSGQGPPTF. CDR3 nucleotides: TGTGCCAGCTCATCCTCGGGACAGGGTCCCCCCACCTTC. Full variable domain (missing parts from reference TRBV18 and TRBJ1-2): NAGVMQNPRHLVRRRGQEARLRCSPMKGHSHVYWYRQLPEEGLKFMVYLQKENIIDESGMPKERFSAEFPKEGPSILRIQQVVRGDSAAYFCASSSSGQGPPTFGSGTRLTVV.

J is TRBJ2-6 and V is TRBV2; possibly TRBD1 for D (5 bases). The V end was cut by 4 bases, the J end by 0 bases, with 10 bases between. Germline loops: CDR1 SNHLY, CDR2 FYNNEI. There are 16 residues in the CDR3. For the CDR3, the DNA is TGTGCCAGCAGTGTCGGACATCGCTCTGGGGCCAACGTCCTGACTTTC. Its translation: CASSVGHRSGANVLTF.

The rearrangement joins TRBV5-1 to TRBJ1-2, with 7 nucleotides matching TRBD1. Looked up from germline, CDR1 is SGHRS and CDR2 is YFSETQ. The CDR3 spans 14 residues. V dropped 1 base and J dropped 4; count of bases not matched to a gene: 4. The CDR3 protein is CASSLSDRAYGYTF. DNA for the CDR3: TGCGCCAGCAGCTTGTCAGACAGGGCCTATGGCTACACCTTC.

The chain joins TRBV5-8 to TRBJ2-7; 8 bases map to TRBD1. V trimming: 5 bases; J trimming: 2 bases; junction bases outside the gene matches: 6. The CDR3 totals 14 residues. Per germline, CDR1 SGHTS and CDR2 YDEGEE. This CDR3 reads CASSDRGQPYEQYF. The CDR3, as DNA: TGTGCCAGCAGTGACAGGGGACAACCCTACGAGCAGTACTTC.

The table lists this clone with a few counts. The rearrangement uses TRBV28 and TRBJ1-2; TRBD1 matches 8 bases. Germline loops: CDR1 MDHEN, CDR2 SYDVKM. The CDR3 is made up of 15 amino acids. V lost 6 bases and J lost 5; bases outside the gene matches: 11. As DNA, the CDR3 is TGTGCCAGCAGATTAACGAACAGGGGGGGATATGGCTACACCTTC. It yields the protein CASRLTNRGGYGYTF.

The sample holds one count of this clone. V and J are TRBV5-1 and TRBJ1-2; D remains ambiguous. In germline, CDR1 is SGHRS, CDR2 YFSETQ. The CDR3 runs 14 residues. V gave up 0 bases and J gave up 0 bases, with 6 bases separating them. The CDR3 bases are TGCGCCAGCAGCTTGGTTCCTCCTAACTATGGCTACACCTTC. Translated, it gives CASSLVPPNYGYTF.